Described below is a single T cell receptor (beta chain) sequence and its context. The antigen remains undetermined. The sample originates from a study of shared clonotypes between healthy human individuals. Looking at the study overall: Donors, aged 18 to 49, were a couple of women and a few men. The study, taken as a whole, reports: In a handful of donors, 4.5% to 5.5% of naive CD4 clonotypes appeared in common.

CDR1 and CDR2 from the germline V gene are KGHSH and LQKENI. The CDR3 is 15 amino acids. V trimming: 6 bases; J trimming: 8 bases; junction bases outside the gene matches: 8. TCRdb keeps only in-frame clones here, not all; method: immunoSEQ multiplex PCR. This table has millions of clones, roughly 95% appearing once. This chain joins TRBV18 and TRBJ2-1; TRBD2 aligns across 12 bases. The sequence was collected from a man aged 18 to 35 in good health. Sequencing was carried out using naive CD4+ T cells sorted from blood. The subset denotes: CD45RA+ positively selected. The CDR3: CASSPTSGSRDEQFF. The DNA for the CDR3 is TGTGCCAGCTCCCCGACTAGCGGGAGTAGAGATGAGCAGTTCTTC.